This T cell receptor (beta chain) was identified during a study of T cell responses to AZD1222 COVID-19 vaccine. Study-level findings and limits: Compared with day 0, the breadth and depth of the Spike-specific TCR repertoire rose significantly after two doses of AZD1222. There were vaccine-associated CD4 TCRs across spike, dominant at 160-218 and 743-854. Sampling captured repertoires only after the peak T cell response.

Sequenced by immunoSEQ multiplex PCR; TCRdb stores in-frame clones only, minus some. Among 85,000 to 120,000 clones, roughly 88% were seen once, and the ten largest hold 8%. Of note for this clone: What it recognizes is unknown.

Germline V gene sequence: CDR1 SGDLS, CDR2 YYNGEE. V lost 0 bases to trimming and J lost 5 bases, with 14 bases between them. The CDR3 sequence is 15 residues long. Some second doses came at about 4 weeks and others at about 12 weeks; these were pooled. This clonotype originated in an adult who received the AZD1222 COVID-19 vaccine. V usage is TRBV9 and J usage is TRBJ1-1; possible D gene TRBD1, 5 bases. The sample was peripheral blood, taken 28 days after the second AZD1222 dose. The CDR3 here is CASSVGNQGRTEAFF. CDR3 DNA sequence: TGTGCCAGCAGCGTAGGGAACCAGGGTAGAACTGAAGCTTTCTTT. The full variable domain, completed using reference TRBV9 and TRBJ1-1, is DSGVTQTPKHLITATGQRVTLRCSPRSGDLSVYWYQQSLDQGLQFLIQYYNGEERAKGNILERFSAQQFPDLHSELNLSSLELGDSALYFCASSVGNQGRTEAFFGQGTRLTVV.